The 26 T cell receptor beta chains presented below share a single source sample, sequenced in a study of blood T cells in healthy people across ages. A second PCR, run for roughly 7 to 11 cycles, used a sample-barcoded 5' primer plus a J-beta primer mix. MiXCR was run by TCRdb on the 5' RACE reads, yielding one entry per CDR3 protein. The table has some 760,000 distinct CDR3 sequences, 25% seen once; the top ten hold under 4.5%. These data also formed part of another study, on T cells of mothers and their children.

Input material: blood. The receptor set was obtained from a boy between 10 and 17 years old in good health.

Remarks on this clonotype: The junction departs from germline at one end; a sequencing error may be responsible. As DNA, the CDR3 is TGTGCCAGCAGATCCTCGGTCTCTGGGGCCAACGTCCCGACTTTC. The encoded protein is CASRSSVSGANVPTF. The V gene is TRBV12-3 or TRBV12-4, the J gene TRBJ2-6; D may be TRBD1 (5 bases). The CDR3 contains 15 residues.

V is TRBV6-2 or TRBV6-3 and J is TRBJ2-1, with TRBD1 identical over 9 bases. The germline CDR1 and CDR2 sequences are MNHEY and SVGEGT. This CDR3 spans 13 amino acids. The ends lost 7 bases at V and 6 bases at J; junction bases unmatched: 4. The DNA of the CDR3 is TGTGCCAGCATCGGGACAGGGCGCAATGAGCAGTTCTTC. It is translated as CASIGTGRNEQFF.

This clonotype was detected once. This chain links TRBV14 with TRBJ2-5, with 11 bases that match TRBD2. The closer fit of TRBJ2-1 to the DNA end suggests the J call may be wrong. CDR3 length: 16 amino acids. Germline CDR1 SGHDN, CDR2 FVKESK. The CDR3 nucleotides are TGTGCCAGCAGCCAAGATTCCCTAGCGGGAGGCAATGAGCAGTTCTTC. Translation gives CASSQDSLAGGNEQFF.

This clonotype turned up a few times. CDR3 sequence reads: CASSYRPTSGAYEQYF. The CDR3, as DNA: TGTGCCAGCAGTTACCGCCCCACTAGCGGGGCCTACGAGCAGTACTTC. The chain carries TRBV12-3 or TRBV12-4 and TRBJ2-7, with 10 bases fitting TRBD2. Losses at the gene ends were 4 bases for V and 2 bases for J; bases not matched to a gene: 8. This CDR3 has 16 residues.

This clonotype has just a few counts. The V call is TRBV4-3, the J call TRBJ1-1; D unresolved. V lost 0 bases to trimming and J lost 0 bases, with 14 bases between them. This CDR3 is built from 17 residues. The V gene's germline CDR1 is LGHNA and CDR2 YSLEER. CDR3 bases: TGCGCCAGCAGCCAAGACTTGGAACTAACCATGAACACTGAAGCTTTCTTT. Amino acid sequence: CASSQDLELTMNTEAFF.

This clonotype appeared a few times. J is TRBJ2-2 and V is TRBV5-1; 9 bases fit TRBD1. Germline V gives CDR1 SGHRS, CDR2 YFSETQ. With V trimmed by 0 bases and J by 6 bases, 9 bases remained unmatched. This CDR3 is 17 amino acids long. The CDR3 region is CASSLVGLGQGAGELFF. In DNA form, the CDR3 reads TGCGCCAGCAGCTTGGTAGGCCTGGGACAGGGTGCCGGGGAGCTGTTTTTT.

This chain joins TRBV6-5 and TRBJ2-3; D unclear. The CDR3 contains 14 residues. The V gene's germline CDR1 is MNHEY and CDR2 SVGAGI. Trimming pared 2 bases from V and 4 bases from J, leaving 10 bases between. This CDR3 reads CASSYDERPDTQYF. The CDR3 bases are TGTGCCAGCAGTTACGACGAGAGGCCAGATACGCAGTATTTT.

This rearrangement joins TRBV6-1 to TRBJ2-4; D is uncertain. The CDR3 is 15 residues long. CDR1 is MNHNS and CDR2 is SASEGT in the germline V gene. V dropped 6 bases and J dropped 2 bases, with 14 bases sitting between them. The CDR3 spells CASSPVRVSKNIQYF. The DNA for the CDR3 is TGTGCCAGCAGCCCAGTGAGAGTTTCCAAAAACATTCAGTACTTC.

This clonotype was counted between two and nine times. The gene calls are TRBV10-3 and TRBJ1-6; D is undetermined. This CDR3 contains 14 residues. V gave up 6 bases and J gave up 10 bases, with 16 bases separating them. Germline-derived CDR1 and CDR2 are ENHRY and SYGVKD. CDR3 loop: CAIRIDREGSPLHF. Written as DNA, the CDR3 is TGTGCCATCAGGATCGATCGGGAGGGATCACCCCTCCACTTT.

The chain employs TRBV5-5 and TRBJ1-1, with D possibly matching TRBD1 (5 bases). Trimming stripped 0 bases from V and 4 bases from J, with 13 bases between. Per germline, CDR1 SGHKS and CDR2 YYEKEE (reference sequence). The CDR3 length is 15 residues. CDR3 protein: CASSLASQGGTEAFF. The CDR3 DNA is TGTGCCAGCAGCTTGGCCTCTCAGGGTGGCACTGAAGCTTTCTTT.

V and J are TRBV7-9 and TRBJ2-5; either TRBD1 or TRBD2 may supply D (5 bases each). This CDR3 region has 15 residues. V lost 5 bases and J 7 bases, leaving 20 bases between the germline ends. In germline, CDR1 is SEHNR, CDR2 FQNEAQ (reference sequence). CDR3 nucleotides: TGTGCCAGCAGCCCCGAAGGGACGGTCATCGGGACCCAGTACTTC. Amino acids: CASSPEGTVIGTQYF.

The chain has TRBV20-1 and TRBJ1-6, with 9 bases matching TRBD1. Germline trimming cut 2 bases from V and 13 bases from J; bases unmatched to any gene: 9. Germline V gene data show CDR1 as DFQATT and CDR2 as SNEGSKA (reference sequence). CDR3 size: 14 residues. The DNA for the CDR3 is TGCAGTGCTAGACCCGGGACAGGGCTTGAGCCCCTCCACTTT. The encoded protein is CSARPGTGLEPLHF.

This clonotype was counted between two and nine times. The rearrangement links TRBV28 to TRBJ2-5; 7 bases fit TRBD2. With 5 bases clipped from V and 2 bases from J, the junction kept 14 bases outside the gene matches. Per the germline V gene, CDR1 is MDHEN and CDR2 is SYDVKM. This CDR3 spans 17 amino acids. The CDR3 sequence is CASSPYGRGGGQETQYF. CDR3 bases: TGTGCCAGCAGTCCATATGGGAGGGGCGGCGGGCAAGAGACCCAGTACTTC. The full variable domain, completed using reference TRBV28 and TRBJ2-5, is DVKVTQSSRYLVKRTGEKVFLECVQDMDHENMFWYRQDPGLGLRLIYFSYDVKMKEKGDIPEGYSVSREKKERFSLILESASTNQTSMYLCASSPYGRGGGQETQYFGPGTRLLVL.

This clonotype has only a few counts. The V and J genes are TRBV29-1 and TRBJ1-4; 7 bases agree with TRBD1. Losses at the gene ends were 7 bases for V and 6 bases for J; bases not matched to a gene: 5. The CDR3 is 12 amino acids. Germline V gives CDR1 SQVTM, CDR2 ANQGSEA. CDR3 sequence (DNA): TGCAGCGCACAGGGGCTTTATGAAAAACTGTTTTTT. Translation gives CSAQGLYEKLFF.

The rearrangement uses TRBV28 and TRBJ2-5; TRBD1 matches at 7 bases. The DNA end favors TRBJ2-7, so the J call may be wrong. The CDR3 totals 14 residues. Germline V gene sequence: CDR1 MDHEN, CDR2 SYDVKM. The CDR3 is CASSTGTVPYEQYF. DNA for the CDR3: TGTGCCAGCAGTACCGGGACAGTTCCCTACGAGCAGTACTTC.

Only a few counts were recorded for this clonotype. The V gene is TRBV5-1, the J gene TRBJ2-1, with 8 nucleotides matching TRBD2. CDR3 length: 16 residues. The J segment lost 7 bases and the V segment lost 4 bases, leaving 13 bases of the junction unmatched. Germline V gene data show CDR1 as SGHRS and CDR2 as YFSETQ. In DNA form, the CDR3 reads TGCGCCAGCAGCCCAAACGGGAGGGCCGGAGGGAATGAGCAGTTCTTC. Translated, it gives CASSPNGRAGGNEQFF.

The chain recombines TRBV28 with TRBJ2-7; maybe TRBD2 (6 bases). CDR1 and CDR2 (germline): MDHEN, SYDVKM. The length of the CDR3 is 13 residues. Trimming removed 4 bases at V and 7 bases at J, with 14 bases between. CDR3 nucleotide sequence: TGTGCCAGCAGTTCCCCGGGGGTGTGGGAGCAGTACTTC. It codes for CASSSPGVWEQYF.

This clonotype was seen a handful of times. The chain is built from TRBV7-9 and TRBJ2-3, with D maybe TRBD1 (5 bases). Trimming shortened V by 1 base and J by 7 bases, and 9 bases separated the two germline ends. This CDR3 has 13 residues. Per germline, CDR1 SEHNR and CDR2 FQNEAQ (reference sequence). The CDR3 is CASSLVQGNTQYF. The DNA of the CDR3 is TGTGCCAGCAGCTTAGTGCAGGGAAATACGCAGTATTTT.

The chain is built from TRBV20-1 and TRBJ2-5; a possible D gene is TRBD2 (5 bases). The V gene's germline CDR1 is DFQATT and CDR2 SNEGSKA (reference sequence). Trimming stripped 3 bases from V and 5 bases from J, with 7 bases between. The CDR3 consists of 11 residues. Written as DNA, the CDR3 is TGCAGTGCTAGTCCGGGGGAGACCCAGTACTTC. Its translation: CSASPGETQYF.

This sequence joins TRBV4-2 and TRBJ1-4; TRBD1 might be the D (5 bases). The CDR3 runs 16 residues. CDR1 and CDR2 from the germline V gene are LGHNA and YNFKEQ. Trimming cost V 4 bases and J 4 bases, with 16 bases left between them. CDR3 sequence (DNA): TGTGCCAGCAGCCTAGAACCGGGACGGGATAATGAAAAACTGTTTTTT. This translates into CASSLEPGRDNEKLFF.

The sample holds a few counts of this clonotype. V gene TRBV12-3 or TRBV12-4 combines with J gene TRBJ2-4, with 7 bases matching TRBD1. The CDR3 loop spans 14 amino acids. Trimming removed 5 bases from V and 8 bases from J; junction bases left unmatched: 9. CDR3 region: CASSLTGLGDIQYF. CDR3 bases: TGTGCCAGCAGTCTGACAGGGCTGGGAGACATTCAGTACTTC.

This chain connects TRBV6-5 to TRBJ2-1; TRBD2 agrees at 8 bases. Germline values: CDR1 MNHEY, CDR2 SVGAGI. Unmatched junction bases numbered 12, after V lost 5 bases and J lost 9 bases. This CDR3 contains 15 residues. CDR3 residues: CASSGGLANLGEQFF. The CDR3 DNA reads TGTGCCAGCAGTGGAGGACTAGCAAACCTCGGTGAGCAGTTCTTC.

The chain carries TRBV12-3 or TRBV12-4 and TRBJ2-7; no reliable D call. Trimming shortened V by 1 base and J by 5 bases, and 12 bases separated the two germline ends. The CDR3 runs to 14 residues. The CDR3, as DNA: TGTGCCAGCAGTTTAGAGGCAGGTAACGACGAGCAGTACTTC. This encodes CASSLEAGNDEQYF.

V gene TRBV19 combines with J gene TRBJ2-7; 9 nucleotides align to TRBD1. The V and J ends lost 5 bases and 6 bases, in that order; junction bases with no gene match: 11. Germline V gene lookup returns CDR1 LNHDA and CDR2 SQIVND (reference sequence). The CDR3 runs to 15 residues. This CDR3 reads CASSPSPGTGSEQYF. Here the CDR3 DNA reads TGTGCCAGTAGTCCAAGTCCCGGGACAGGGTCCGAGCAGTACTTC.

Here the CDR3 DNA reads TGTGCCAGCAGACGACAGGGCCTACTCCAAGAGACCCAGTACTTC. Amino acid sequence: CASRRQGLLQETQYF. The chain recombines TRBV2 with TRBJ2-5; 7 nucleotides align to TRBD1. The V and J ends lost 6 bases and 1 base, in that order; junction bases with no gene match: 8. This CDR3 is 15 amino acids long. Germline V lookup: CDR1 SNHLY, CDR2 FYNNEI.

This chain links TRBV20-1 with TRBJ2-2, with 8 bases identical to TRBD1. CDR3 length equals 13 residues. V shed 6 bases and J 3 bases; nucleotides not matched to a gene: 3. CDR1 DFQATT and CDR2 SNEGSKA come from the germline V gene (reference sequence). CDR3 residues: CSAGTGYTGELFF. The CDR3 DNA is TGCAGTGCGGGGACAGGTTACACCGGGGAGCTGTTTTTT.